The 20 T cell receptor beta chains presented below share a single source sample, sequenced in a study of T cells in Graves' hyperthyroidism and ophthalmopathy. Amplification of TCR beta CDR3 regions was performed using RNA transcripts as template. Using the HTBI primer set, a first-round RT-PCR was run on the TCR CDR3. A single record per CDR3 protein comes from TCRdb applying MiXCR to the multiplex PCR reads. The data contain 460,000 or so distinct CDR3 sequences, 14% of them singletons. Source material: blood. The receptors derive from a woman aged 18 to 35 with Graves' hyperthyroidism.

This clonotype has ten or more counts. The chain carries TRBV2 and TRBJ1-2, with D possibly TRBD1 on 5 matching bases. Between the trimmed V and J ends, which lost 6 bases and 8 bases, there was a span of 19 bases. CDR1 is SNHLY, CDR2 FYNNEI, per germline. This CDR3 is 14 amino acids long. This CDR3 reads CASRIYGTEQGYTF. The DNA of the CDR3 is TGTGCCAGCAGGATTTACGGGACCGAACAAGGCTACACCTTC.

This clonotype was picked up many times. The chain is built from TRBV7-8 and TRBJ2-7; 7 bases are a match to TRBD1. The junction had 10 bases not matched to a gene; V was cut back by 4 bases and J by 7 bases. CDR1 and CDR2 (germline): SGHVS, FQNEAQ. This CDR3 is 14 amino acids long. The CDR3 region is CASSSTGLEGEQYF. CDR3 in DNA: TGTGCCAGCAGCTCGACAGGGCTTGAGGGGGAGCAGTACTTC.

This clonotype occurred many times. This chain links TRBV7-9 with TRBJ2-5; D remains ambiguous. The length of the CDR3 is 14 residues. Germline CDR1 SEHNR, CDR2 FQNEAQ (reference sequence). With 5 bases removed from V and 7 bases from J, the gap between germline ends came to 17 bases. The CDR3 here is CASSQLLGLGTQYF. CDR3 sequence (DNA): TGTGCCAGCAGCCAACTCCTTGGATTGGGGACCCAGTACTTC.

This clonotype was picked up many times. The chain links TRBV10-3 to TRBJ1-1; D is uncertain. Germline loops: CDR1 ENHRY, CDR2 SYGVKD. The V end lost 4 bases, the J end lost 5 bases, and 11 bases lay between the germline ends. CDR3 length: 13 amino acids. CDR3 sequence reads: CAISGGVGTEAFF. The CDR3 DNA reads TGTGCCATCAGTGGGGGTGTTGGGACTGAAGCTTTCTTT.

This clonotype occurred many times. The rearrangement links TRBV3-1 to TRBJ2-2; TRBD1 might be the D (6 bases). The V gene's germline CDR1 is LGHDT and CDR2 YNNKEL (reference sequence). Trimming cost V 6 bases and J 2 bases, with 13 bases left between them. The CDR3 length is 15 residues. CDR3 DNA: TGTGCCAGCAGGGAGACACAGGGAAACACCGGGGAGCTGTTTTTT. Protein: CASRETQGNTGELFF.

This clonotype was recorded at least ten times. J is TRBJ2-2 and V is TRBV11-2; 8 positions agree with TRBD2. J was trimmed by 1 base and V by 8 bases; bases with no gene match: 3. Germline loops: CDR1 SGHAT, CDR2 FQNNGV. This CDR3 is 14 amino acids long. This CDR3 reads CASEREWNTGELFF. CDR3 DNA: TGTGCCAGCGAGCGGGAGTGGAACACCGGGGAGCTGTTTTTT.

This clonotype has more than one count but fewer than ten. The genes are TRBV6-1 and TRBJ2-3; D ambiguous. Germline lookup yields CDR1 MNHNS and CDR2 SASEGT. The ends were cut back, 5 bases at V and 4 bases at J, with 4 bases in the middle. The CDR3 is 11 amino acids. DNA of the CDR3: TGTGCCAGCAGTCGACCAGATACGCAGTATTTT. Amino acids: CASSRPDTQYF.

This clonotype came up many times. This chain uses TRBV30 with TRBJ2-5, with D possibly TRBD1 on 5 matching bases. The CDR3 loop spans 11 amino acids. Trimming shortened V by 6 bases and J by 0 bases, and 5 bases separated the two germline ends. CDR1 is GTSNPN, CDR2 SVGIG, per germline (reference sequence). CDR3 DNA: TGTGCCTGCAGGGACCAAGAGACCCAGTACTTC. It is translated as CACRDQETQYF.

This clonotype was seen repeatedly, ten times or more. The CDR3 coding sequence is TGTGCTAGTGGTTTGGTTAGTGCTAGCCGTAGCACAGATACGCAGTATTTT. Translation: CASGLVSASRSTDTQYF. The V call is TRBV12-5, the J call TRBJ2-3, with a weak D call TRBD2 (5 bases). The V gene lost 0 bases and the J gene lost 0 bases, with 13 bases spanning the gap. The CDR3 totals 17 residues. Germline V gives CDR1 LGHNT, CDR2 FRNRAP.

This clonotype was recorded many times. The V call is TRBV3-1, the J call TRBJ1-1, with D possibly TRBD1 on 6 matching bases. V dropped 4 bases and J dropped 11 bases, with 14 bases sitting between them. Germline lookup yields CDR1 LGHDT and CDR2 YNNKEL (reference sequence). The CDR3 length is 12 residues. The CDR3 reads CASSLLQGSAFF. For the CDR3, the DNA is TGTGCCAGCAGCCTACTACAGGGATCGGCTTTCTTT.

This clonotype was observed at least ten times. The V gene is TRBV6-1, the J gene TRBJ2-7, with TRBD2 matching over 7 bases. The CDR3 loop spans 13 amino acids. Germline trimming cut 5 bases from V and 2 bases from J; bases unmatched to any gene: 3. The V gene's germline CDR1 is MNHNS and CDR2 SASEGT. Here the CDR3 reads CASSSRGAYEQYV. The CDR3 DNA sequence: TGTGCCAGCAGTTCCCGGGGGGCCTACGAGCAGTACGTC.

The sample holds many counts of this clonotype. The J gene is TRBJ2-3, the V gene TRBV20-1; 7 bases align to TRBD2. The CDR3 spans 15 residues. With V trimmed by 5 bases and J by 4 bases, 12 bases remained unmatched. Germline lookup yields CDR1 DFQATT and CDR2 SNEGSKA (reference sequence). The CDR3 is CSAPRLAGYADTQYF. CDR3 coding DNA: TGCAGTGCTCCTCGACTAGCAGGATATGCAGATACGCAGTATTTT.

This sequence joins TRBV6-2 or TRBV6-3 and TRBJ1-5, with D uncertain. V gave up 5 bases and J gave up 9 bases, with 11 bases separating them. There are 12 residues in the CDR3. Looked up from germline, CDR1 is MNHEY and CDR2 is SVGEGT. Here the CDR3 reads CASSLKGRPQHF. The CDR3, as DNA: TGTGCCAGCAGTCTCAAAGGGAGGCCCCAGCATTTT.

This clonotype has ten or more counts. This rearrangement joins TRBV20-1 to TRBJ2-7; TRBD1 agrees at 7 bases. The CDR3 consists of 14 residues. V trimming: 6 bases; J trimming: 1 base; junction bases outside the gene matches: 9. Looked up from germline, CDR1 is DFQATT and CDR2 is SNEGSKA (reference sequence). The CDR3 here is CSANGEQGSYEQYV. CDR3 nucleotides: TGCAGTGCCAACGGTGAACAGGGGTCCTACGAGCAGTACGTC.

This rearrangement joins TRBV6-1 to TRBJ1-3; D ambiguous. The V and J ends lost 5 bases and 0 bases respectively, with 11 bases between them. The germline V gene encodes CDR1 MNHNS and CDR2 SASEGT. The CDR3 is 15 residues long. CDR3 sequence: CASSPSWASGNTIYF. For the CDR3, the DNA is TGTGCCAGCAGTCCCTCCTGGGCCTCTGGAAACACCATATATTTT.

This chain uses TRBV9 with TRBJ2-1; 10 bases are shared with TRBD2. V dropped 2 bases and J dropped 5; count of bases not matched to a gene: 13. The CDR3 spans 18 residues. The germline V gene has CDR1 SGDLS and CDR2 YYNGEE. CDR3 in DNA: TGTGCCAGCAGCGTGGACGTGGGACCGGGACTAGCGCACAATGAGCAGTTCTTC. Translation: CASSVDVGPGLAHNEQFF.

In its sample, this clonotype was seen many times. This chain links TRBV10-1 with TRBJ2-4; D gene uncertain. Germline-derived CDR1 and CDR2 are WNHNN and SYGVQD (reference sequence). Between the trimmed V and J ends, which lost 5 bases and 1 base, there was a span of 6 bases. The length of the CDR3 is 13 residues. Written as DNA, the CDR3 is TGCGCCAGCAGTCCCGACGCCAAAAACATTCAGTACTTC. Translating it yields CASSPDAKNIQYF.

This clonotype has ten or more counts. The chain is built from TRBV7-9 and TRBJ2-7; 11 nucleotides agree with TRBD2. Germline lookup yields CDR1 SEHNR and CDR2 FQNEAQ (reference sequence). J gave up 3 bases and V 2 bases, and 9 bases lay outside the gene matches. The CDR3 runs to 17 residues. CDR3 loop: CASSLRGSGTSGYEQYF. The CDR3 bases are TGTGCCAGCAGCTTAAGAGGATCGGGGACTAGCGGCTACGAGCAGTACTTC.

This clonotype appeared many times. This chain uses TRBV11-2 with TRBJ2-2; D gene unclear. The CDR3 is 17 amino acids. Trimming removed 5 bases at V and 2 bases at J, with 18 bases between. CDR1 is SGHAT and CDR2 is FQNNGV in the germline V gene. The CDR3 protein is CASSAPVAAANTGELFF. The CDR3, as DNA: TGTGCCAGCAGCGCCCCCGTAGCAGCCGCAAACACCGGGGAGCTGTTTTTT. The full variable domain, with the rest looked up from reference TRBV11-2 and TRBJ2-2, is EAGVAQSPRYKIIEKRQSVAFWCNPISGHATLYWYQQILGQGPKLLIQFQNNGVVDDSQLPKDRFSAERLKGVDSTLKIQPAKLEDSAVYLCASSAPVAAANTGELFFGEGSRLTVL.

This chain links TRBV7-2 with TRBJ1-1; 8 bases fit TRBD1. Trimming took 5 bases from V and 1 from J; bases not matched to a gene: 9. CDR3 length equals 16 residues. Germline CDR1 reads SGHTA; CDR2 reads FQGNSA. The CDR3 reads CASSRIVGQGNTEAFF. The CDR3 DNA reads as TGTGCCAGCAGCCGAATTGTCGGACAGGGGAACACTGAAGCTTTCTTT.